The subject of this entry is one TCR beta chain. Antigen: not known. There are 15 residues in the CDR3. Germline CDR1 reads SGHRS; CDR2 reads YFSETQ. Germline trimming cut 4 bases from V and 2 bases from J; bases unmatched to any gene: 7. The data are from a study of OX40 agonist ivuxolimab in advanced cancers. Whole-study context: Aged about 20 to 85 with a mean of roughly 65 years, they were 82.7% male. Study-wide points: Certain nonresponders likewise exhibited a low normalized T-cell clonal expansion. Researchers report that CD8+ T cells had, on average, more expanded clones than CD4+.

Sequencing was performed with immunoSEQ multiplex PCR; in TCRdb, only in-frame clones are kept and a portion is missing. The sample lists approximately 58,000 clones; about four fifths were seen once. The sequences come from CD4+ or CD8+ T cells sorted from blood, collected in a trial of the OX40 agonist ivuxolimab. The clonotype originates from an adult with an advanced solid tumor such as melanoma, head and neck, liver or kidney cancer. J is TRBJ2-3 and V is TRBV5-1, with 7 bases aligning to TRBD2. The CDR3 region has the DNA TGCGCCAGCAGCCTGGTGGCGGGAGTCACAGATACGCAGTATTTT. Translation: CASSLVAGVTDTQYF. Full variable domain (outside the CDR3, taken from reference TRBV5-1 and TRBJ2-3): KAGVTQTPRYLIKTRGQQVTLSCSPISGHRSVSWYQQTPGQGLQFLFEYFSETQRNKGNFPGRFSGRQFSNSRSEMNVSTLELGDSALYLCASSLVAGVTDTQYFGPGTRLTVL.